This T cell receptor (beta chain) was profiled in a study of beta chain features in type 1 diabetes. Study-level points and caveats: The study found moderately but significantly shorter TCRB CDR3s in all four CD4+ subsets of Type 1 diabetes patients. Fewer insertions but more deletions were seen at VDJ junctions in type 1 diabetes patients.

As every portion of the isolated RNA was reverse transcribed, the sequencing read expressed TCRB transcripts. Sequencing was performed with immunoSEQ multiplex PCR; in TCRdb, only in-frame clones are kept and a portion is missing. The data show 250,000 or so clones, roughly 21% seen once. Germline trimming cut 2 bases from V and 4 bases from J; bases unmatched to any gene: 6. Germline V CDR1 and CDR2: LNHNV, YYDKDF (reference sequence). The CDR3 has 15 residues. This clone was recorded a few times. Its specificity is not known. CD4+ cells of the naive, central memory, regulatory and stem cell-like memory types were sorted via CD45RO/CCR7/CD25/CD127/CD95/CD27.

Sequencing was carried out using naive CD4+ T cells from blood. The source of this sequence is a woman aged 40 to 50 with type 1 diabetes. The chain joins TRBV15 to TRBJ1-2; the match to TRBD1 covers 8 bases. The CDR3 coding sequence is TGTGCCACCAGCAGATCCGACAGGGGTGGCTATGGCTACACCTTC. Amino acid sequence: CATSRSDRGGYGYTF.